This T cell receptor (beta chain) was observed in a study of cytomegalovirus exposure and HLA in healthy donors. Study findings and constraints: TCR association rates varied by HLA locus in a later analysis, with DRB1 highest and HLA-C lowest.

PCR involved 60 Vbeta and 13 Jbeta primers. Sequencing used immunoSEQ multiplex PCR; TCRdb keeps in-frame clones, though not all of them. The sample contains approximately 40,000 clones, approximately 90% of which appear only once. Germline loops: CDR1 MNHNS, CDR2 SASEGT. Trimming took 0 bases from V and 6 from J; bases not matched to a gene: 3. The CDR3 consists of 15 residues. Remarks on this clone: Antigen unknown.

This rearrangement joins TRBV6-1 to TRBJ2-4, with TRBD1 matching over 9 bases. This clonotype originated in a woman between 40 and 50 years old in good health and CMV-seropositive. Sequencing was done on a sample of PBMCs. In DNA, the CDR3 is TGTGCCAGCAGTGAAGCCCCGGGACAGGGAAACATTCAGTACTTC. This encodes CASSEAPGQGNIQYF.